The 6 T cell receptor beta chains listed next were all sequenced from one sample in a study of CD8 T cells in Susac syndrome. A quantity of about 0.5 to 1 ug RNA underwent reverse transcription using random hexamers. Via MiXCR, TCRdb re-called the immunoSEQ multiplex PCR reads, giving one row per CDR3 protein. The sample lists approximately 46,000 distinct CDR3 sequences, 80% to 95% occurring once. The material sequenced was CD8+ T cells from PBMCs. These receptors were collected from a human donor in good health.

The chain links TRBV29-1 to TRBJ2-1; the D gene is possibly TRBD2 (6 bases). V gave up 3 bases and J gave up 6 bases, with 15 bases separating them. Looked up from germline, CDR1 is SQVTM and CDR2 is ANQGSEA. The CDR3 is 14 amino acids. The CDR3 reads CSVDTSLGGNEQFF. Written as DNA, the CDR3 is TGCAGCGTTGATACTAGCCTTGGGGGCAATGAGCAGTTCTTC.

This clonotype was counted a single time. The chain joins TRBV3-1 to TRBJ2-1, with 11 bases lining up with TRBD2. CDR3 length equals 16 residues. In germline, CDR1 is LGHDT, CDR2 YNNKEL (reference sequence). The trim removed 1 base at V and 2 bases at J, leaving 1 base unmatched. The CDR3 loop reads CASSQVGLAAYNEQFF. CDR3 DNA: TGTGCCAGCAGCCAAGTGGGACTAGCGGCCTACAATGAGCAGTTCTTC.

Here the CDR3 DNA reads TGTGCCAGCACCCCGCGGGCTAACACGGGGGAGAACACTGAAGCTTTCTTT. This gives the protein CASTPRANTGENTEAFF. The chain carries TRBV12-3 or TRBV12-4 and TRBJ1-1, with D perhaps matching TRBD1 (5 bases). The CDR3 is made up of 17 amino acids. Trimming shortened V by 7 bases and J by 1 base, and 22 bases separated the two germline ends.

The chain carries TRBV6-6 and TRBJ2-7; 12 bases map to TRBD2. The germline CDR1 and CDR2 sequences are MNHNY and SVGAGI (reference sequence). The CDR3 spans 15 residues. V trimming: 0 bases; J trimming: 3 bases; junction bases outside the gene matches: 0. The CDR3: CASSYSTSGSYEQYF. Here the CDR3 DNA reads TGTGCCAGCAGTTACTCGACTAGCGGGAGCTACGAGCAGTACTTC.

This CDR3 reads CASTYFRGRTNEQYF. DNA for the CDR3: TGTGCCAGCACCTATTTCAGGGGGCGCACCAACGAGCAGTACTTC. This sequence joins TRBV6-2 or TRBV6-3 and TRBJ2-7, with 8 positions matching TRBD1. This CDR3 spans 15 amino acids. The J segment lost 5 bases and the V segment lost 7 bases, leaving 13 bases of the junction unmatched. From germline, CDR1 is MNHEY and CDR2 SVGEGT.

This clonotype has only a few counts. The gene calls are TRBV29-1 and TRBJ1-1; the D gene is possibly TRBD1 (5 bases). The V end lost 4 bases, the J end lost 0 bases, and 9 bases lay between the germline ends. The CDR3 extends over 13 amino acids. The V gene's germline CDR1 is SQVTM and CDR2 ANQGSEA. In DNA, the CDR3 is TGCAGCGTTGGGTACAGGATGAACACTGAAGCTTTCTTT. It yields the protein CSVGYRMNTEAFF.